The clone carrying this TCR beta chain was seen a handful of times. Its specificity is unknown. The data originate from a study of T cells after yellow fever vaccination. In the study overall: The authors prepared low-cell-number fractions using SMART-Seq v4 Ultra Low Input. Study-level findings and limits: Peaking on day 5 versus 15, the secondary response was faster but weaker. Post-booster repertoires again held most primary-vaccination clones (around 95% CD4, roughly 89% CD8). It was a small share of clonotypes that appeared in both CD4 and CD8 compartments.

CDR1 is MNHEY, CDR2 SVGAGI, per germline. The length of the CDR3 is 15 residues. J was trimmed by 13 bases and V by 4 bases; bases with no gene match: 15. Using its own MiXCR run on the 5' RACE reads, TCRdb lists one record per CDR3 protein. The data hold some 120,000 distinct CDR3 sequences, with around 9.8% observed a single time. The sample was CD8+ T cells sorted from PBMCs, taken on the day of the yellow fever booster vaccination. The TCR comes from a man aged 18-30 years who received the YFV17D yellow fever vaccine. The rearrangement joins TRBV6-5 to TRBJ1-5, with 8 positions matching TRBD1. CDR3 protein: CASSSLQGARISQHF. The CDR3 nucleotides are TGTGCCAGCAGTTCCCTCCAGGGGGCTAGGATATCACAGCATTTT.